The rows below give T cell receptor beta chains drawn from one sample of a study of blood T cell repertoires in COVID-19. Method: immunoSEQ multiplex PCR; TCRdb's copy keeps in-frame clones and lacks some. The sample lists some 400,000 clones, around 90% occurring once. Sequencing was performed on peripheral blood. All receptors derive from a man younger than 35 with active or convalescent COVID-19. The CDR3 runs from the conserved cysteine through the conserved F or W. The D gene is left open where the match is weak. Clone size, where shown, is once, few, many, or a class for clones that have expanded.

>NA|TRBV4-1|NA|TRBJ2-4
TGCGCCAGCAGCCAAGATCTTCTTCGGGGGAACGGAAACATTCAGTACTTC
CASSQDLLRGNGNIQYF
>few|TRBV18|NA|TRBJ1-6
TGTGCCAGCTCACCACGAGGACAGCAGAATTCACCCCTCCACTTT
CASSPRGQQNSPLHF
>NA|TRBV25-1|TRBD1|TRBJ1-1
TGTGCCAGCAGTAAGGGACAGGGAGCCTTGGAAGCTTTCTTT
CASSKGQGALEAFF
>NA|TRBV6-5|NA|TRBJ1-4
TGTGCCAGCTCAAACCAGGGCAGGTCCCTGTTTTTT
CASSNQGRSLFF
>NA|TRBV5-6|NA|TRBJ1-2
TGTGCCAGCAGCCCTGACTTCTATGGCTACACCTTC
CASSPDFYGYTF
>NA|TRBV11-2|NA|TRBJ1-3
TGTGCCAGCAGCGAAGGACAGCTGGTCTTAGGAAACACCATATATTTT
CASSEGQLVLGNTIYF
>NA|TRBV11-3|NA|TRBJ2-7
TGTGCCAGCAGTTCTGGACTAACCTACGAGCAGTACTTC
CASSSGLTYEQYF
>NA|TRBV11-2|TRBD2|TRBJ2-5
TGTGCCAGCAGCTTAGATGGGGTAGCGGGGGGAGAGACCCAGTACTTC
CASSLDGVAGGETQYF
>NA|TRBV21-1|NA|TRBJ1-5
TGTGCCAGCAGCAAGGCGGCGGACAGGCTCAATCAGCCCCAGCATTTT
CASSKAADRLNQPQHF
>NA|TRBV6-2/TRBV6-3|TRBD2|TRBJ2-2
TGTGCCAGCAGTTACCCTGCCGGTGGTGGGGGGGCGAACACCGGGGAGCTGTTTTTT
CASSYPAGGGGANTGELFF
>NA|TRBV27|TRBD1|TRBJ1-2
TGTGCCAGCAGGCCCTCCGGCAGGGGGTATGGCTACACCTTC
CASRPSGRGYGYTF
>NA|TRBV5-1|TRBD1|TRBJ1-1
TGCGCCAGCAGCTTCCGGGACAGATCCACTGAAGCTTTCTTT
CASSFRDRSTEAFF
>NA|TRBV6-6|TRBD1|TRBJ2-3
TGTGCCAGCAGTCAGGGACAGGGGTGGCAGTATTTT
CASSQGQGWQYF
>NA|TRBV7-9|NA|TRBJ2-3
TGTGCCAGCAGGCAAAGTGAGGCCGGCACAGATACGCAGTATTTT
CASRQSEAGTDTQYF
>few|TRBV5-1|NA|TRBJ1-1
TGCGCCAGCAGCTTCACAGGCGCGACTGAAGCTTTCTTT
CASSFTGATEAFF
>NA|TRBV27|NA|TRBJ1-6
TGTGCCAGCAGTTTTAGGGACTACTCACCCCTCCACTTT
CASSFRDYSPLHF
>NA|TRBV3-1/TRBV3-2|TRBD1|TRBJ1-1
TGTGCCAGCAGCCAAGGGGGACAGGGTGAAGCTTTCTTT
CASSQGGQGEAFF
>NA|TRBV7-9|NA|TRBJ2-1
TGTGCCAGCAGCTTAGGAAAGGGGAACAATGAGCAGTTCTTC
CASSLGKGNNEQFF
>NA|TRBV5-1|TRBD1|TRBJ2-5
TGCGCCAGCAGCTTGGTTGGGACAGGGGGCTTCGAGACCCAGTACTTC
CASSLVGTGGFETQYF
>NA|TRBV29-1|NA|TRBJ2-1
TGCAGCGCCGAGGAACCCTCAAGGCATGAGCAGTTCTTC
CSAEEPSRHEQFF
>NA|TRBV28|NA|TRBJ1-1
TGTGCCAGCATTCTTACGAGGGGGGGGAAGGGTGAAGCTTTCTTT
CASILTRGGKGEAFF
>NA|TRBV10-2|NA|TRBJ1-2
TGCGCCAGCAGAGAGGTATCTAACTATGGCTACACCTTC
CASREVSNYGYTF
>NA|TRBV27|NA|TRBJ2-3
TGTGCCAGCAGTTTTGGGGGGAGGCCAGATACGCAGTATTTT
CASSFGGRPDTQYF
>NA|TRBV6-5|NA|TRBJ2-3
TGTGCCAGCAGTCCCCGGCAGGCAGATACGCAGTATTTT
CASSPRQADTQYF
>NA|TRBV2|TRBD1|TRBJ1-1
TGTGCTTGGGGACAGGGGGGTAACACTGAAGCTTTCTTT
CAWGQGGNTEAFF
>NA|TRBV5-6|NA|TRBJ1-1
TGTGCCAGCAGCCCCGTTAATGACAGATTGAACACTGAAGCTTTCTTT
CASSPVNDRLNTEAFF
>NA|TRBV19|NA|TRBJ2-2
TGTGCCAGTATCCATGGCCAGGCGGGCGCGAACACCGGGGAGCTGTTTTTT
CASIHGQAGANTGELFF
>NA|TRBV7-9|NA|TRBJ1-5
TGTGCCAGCAGCTTAGCGAGGGGGAATCAGCCCCAGCATTTT
CASSLARGNQPQHF
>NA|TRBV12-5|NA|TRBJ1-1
TGTGCTAGTGGTTGGGGGGACACTGAAGCTTTCTTT
CASGWGDTEAFF
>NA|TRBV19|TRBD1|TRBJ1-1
TGTGCCAGCCTTGACAGGGAAAAGTTGACTTTCTTT
CASLDREKLTFF
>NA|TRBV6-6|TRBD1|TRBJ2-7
TGTGCCAGCAGTGACACCCCGGGACAGTACTACGAGCAGTACTTC
CASSDTPGQYYEQYF
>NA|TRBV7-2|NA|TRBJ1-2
TGTGCCAGCACCCTATTGGACAGAATGGGCTACACCTTC
CASTLLDRMGYTF
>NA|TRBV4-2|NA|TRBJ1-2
TGTGCCAGCAGCCAAGAGGGAAGGGGTGACGGGGGGTATGGCTACACCTTC
CASSQEGRGDGGYGYTF
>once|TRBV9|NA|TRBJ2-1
TGTGCCAGCAGCGCCGAAGCGGGTCGCACCTACAATGAGCAGTTCTTC
CASSAEAGRTYNEQFF
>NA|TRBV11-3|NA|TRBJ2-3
TGTGCCAGCAGCCTTGGGGAGTCTAGCACAGATACGCAGTATTTT
CASSLGESSTDTQYF
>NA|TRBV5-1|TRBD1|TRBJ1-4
TGCGCCAGCACCGGACAGGGCCTTAATGAAAAACTGTTTTTT
CASTGQGLNEKLFF
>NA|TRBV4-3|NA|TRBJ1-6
TGCGCCAGCAGCCAAGGGGGGGACTCCTATAATTCACCCCTCCACTTT
CASSQGGDSYNSPLHF